The T cell receptor beta chain under discussion was sequenced for a study of blood T cell repertoires in COVID-19. Study as a whole: Sources were T cells, B-cell-depleted T cells, or PBMCs; the material itself was cDNA or gDNA.

Methods used by the authors: Counts of nucleated cells, estimated from reference gene primer amplification, were obtained. Libraries were prepared by immunoSEQ multiplex PCR; TCRdb keeps only in-frame clonotypes and omits some of them. V and J calls and clone size follow that table, whereas D and trimming were derived from the DNA. The sample has 260,000 or so clones, approximately 86% seen once. V was cut by 3 bases and J by 13 bases, with 16 bases left in between. This CDR3 contains 12 residues. The germline V gene has CDR1 SQVTM and CDR2 ANQGSEA. Across about 22 US areas, participants ranged in age from roughly 18 to 95 years.

Sample: PBMCs or T cells enriched from blood (not recorded which). This clonotype originated in a woman aged 25-40 years with acute COVID-19. The rearrangement uses TRBV29-1 and TRBJ2-1; a possible D gene is TRBD1 (5 bases). The CDR3 region has the DNA TGCAGCGTTGAGGGTCAAAGGGGAAAACAGTTCTTC. Translating it yields CSVEGQRGKQFF.